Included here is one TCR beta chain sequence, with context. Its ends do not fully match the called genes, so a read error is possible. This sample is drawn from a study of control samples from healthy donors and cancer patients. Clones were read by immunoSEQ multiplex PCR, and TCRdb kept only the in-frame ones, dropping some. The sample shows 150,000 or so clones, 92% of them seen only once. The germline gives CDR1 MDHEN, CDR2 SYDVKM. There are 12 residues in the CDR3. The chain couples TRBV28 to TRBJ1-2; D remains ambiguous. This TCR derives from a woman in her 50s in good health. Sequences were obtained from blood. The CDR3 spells CASRGSGEIVSF. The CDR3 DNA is TGTGCCAGCAGGGGAAGCGGGGAAATTGTCTCCTTC.